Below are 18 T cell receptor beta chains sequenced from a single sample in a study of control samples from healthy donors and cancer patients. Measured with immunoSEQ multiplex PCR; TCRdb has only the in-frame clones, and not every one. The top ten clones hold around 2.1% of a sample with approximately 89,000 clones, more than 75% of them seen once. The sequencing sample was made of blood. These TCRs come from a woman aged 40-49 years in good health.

CDR3 in amino acids: CASSIISGGKETQYF. CDR3 in DNA: TGTGCCAGTAGTATCATTAGCGGGGGGAAAGAGACCCAGTACTTC. The chain employs TRBV19 and TRBJ2-5; 10 bases are a match to TRBD2. Losses at the gene ends were 3 bases for V and 3 bases for J; bases not matched to a gene: 4. CDR1 and CDR2 from the germline V gene are LNHDA and SQIVND (reference sequence). The CDR3 runs to 15 residues.

DNA of the CDR3: TGTGCCAGCGACAGTTTTTTCACAGATACGCAGTATTTT. Protein: CASDSFFTDTQYF. The chain carries TRBV12-3 or TRBV12-4 and TRBJ2-3, with D perhaps matching TRBD1 (5 bases). V was clipped by 8 bases and J by 2 bases, with 11 bases between them. The CDR3 is 13 residues long.

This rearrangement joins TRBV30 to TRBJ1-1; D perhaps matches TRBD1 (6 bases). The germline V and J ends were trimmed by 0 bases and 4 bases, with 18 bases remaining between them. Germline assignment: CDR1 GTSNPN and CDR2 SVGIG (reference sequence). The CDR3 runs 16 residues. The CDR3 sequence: CAWSVQGGGSGTEAFF. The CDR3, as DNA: TGTGCCTGGAGTGTACAGGGAGGGGGGTCAGGCACTGAAGCTTTCTTT.

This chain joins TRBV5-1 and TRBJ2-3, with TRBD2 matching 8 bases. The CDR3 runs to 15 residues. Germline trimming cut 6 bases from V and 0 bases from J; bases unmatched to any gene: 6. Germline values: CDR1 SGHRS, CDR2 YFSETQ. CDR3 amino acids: CASTPGGRSTDTQYF. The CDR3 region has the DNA TGCGCCAGCACCCCGGGGGGGCGAAGCACAGATACGCAGTATTTT.

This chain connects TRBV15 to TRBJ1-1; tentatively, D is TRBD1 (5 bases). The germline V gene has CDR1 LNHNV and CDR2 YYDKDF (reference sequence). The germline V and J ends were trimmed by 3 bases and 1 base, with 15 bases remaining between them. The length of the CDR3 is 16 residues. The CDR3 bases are TGTGCCACCAGCAGGCCGGAGGGGTTTGGGAACACTGAAGCTTTCTTT. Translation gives CATSRPEGFGNTEAFF.

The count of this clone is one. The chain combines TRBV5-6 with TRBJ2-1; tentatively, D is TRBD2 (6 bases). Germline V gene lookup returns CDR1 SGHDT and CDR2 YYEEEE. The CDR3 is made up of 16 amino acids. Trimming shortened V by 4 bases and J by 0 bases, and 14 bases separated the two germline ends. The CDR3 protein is CASSQGGRSSYNEQFF. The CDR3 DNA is TGTGCCAGCAGCCAGGGAGGCAGGAGCTCCTACAATGAGCAGTTCTTC.

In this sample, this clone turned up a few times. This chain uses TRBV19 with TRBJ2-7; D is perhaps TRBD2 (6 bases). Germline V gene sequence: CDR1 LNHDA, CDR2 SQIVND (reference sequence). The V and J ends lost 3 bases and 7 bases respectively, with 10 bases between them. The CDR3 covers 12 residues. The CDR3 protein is CASSMEGREQYF. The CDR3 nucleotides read TGTGCCAGTAGTATGGAGGGGAGGGAGCAGTACTTC. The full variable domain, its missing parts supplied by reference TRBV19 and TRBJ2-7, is DGGITQSPKYLFRKEGQNVTLSCEQNLNHDAMYWYRQDPGQGLRLIYYSQIVNDFQKGDIAEGYSVSREKKESFPLTVTSAQKNPTAFYLCASSMEGREQYFGPGTRLTVT.

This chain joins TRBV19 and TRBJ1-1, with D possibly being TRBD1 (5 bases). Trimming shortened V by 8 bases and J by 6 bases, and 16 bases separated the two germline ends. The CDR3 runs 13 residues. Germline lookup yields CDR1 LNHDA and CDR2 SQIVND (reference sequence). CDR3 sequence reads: CASSRGHRAEAFF. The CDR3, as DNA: TGTGCCAGTTCCCGCGGACATAGGGCTGAAGCTTTCTTT. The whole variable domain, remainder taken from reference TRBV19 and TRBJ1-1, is DGGITQSPKYLFRKEGQNVTLSCEQNLNHDAMYWYRQDPGQGLRLIYYSQIVNDFQKGDIAEGYSVSREKKESFPLTVTSAQKNPTAFYLCASSRGHRAEAFFGQGTRLTVV.

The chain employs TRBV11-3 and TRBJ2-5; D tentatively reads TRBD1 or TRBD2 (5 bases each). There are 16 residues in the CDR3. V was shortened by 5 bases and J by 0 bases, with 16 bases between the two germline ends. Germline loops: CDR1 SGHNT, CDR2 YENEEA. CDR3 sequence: CASSPGQDPYQETQYF. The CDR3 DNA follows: TGTGCCAGCAGCCCGGGGCAGGACCCCTACCAAGAGACCCAGTACTTC.

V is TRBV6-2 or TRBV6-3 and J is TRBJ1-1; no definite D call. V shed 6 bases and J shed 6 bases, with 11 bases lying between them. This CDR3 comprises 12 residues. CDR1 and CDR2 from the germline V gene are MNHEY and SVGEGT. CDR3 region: CASSQYHAEAFF. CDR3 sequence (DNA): TGTGCCAGCAGCCAATACCATGCTGAAGCTTTCTTT.

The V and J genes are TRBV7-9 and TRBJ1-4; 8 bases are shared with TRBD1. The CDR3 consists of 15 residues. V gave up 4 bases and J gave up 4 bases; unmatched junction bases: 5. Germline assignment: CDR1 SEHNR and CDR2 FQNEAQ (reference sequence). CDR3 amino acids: CASSSTGGINEKLFF. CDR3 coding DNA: TGTGCCAGCAGCTCCACAGGGGGAATTAATGAAAAACTGTTTTTT. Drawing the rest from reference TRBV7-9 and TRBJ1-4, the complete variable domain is DTGVSQNPRHKITKRGQNVTFRCDPISEHNRLYWYRQTLGQGPEFLTYFQNEAQLEKSRLLSDRFSAERPKGSFSTLEIQRTEQGDSAMYLCASSSTGGINEKLFFGSGTQLSVL.

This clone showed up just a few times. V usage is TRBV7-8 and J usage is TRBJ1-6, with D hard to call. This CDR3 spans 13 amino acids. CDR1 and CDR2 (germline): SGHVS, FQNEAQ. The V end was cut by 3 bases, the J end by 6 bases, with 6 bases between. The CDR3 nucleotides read TGTGCCAGCAGCTTGGGGATTAATTCACCCCTCCACTTT. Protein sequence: CASSLGINSPLHF.

The CDR3 sequence is CAISDFGRGTRDTGELFF. In nucleotides, the CDR3 is TGTGCCATCAGTGATTTCGGGCGGGGCACCCGAGACACCGGGGAGCTGTTTTTT. The chain has TRBV10-3 and TRBJ2-2; weak D call: TRBD2 (6 bases). Per the germline V gene, CDR1 is ENHRY and CDR2 is SYGVKD. V lost 3 bases to trimming and J lost 3 bases, with 20 bases between them. The CDR3 runs 18 residues.

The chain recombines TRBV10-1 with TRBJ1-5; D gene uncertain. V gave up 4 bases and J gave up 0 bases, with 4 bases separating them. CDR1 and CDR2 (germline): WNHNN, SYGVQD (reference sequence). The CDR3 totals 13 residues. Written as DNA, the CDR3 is TGCGCCAGCAGTGCTAATAGCAATCAGCCCCAGCATTTT. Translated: CASSANSNQPQHF.

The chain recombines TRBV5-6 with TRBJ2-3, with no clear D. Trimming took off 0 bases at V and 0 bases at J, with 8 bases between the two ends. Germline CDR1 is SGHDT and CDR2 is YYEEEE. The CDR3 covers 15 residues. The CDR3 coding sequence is TGTGCCAGCAGCTTGGCCCCCACTAGCACAGATACGCAGTATTTT. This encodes CASSLAPTSTDTQYF. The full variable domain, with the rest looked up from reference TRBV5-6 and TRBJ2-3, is DAGVTQSPTHLIKTRGQQVTLRCSPKSGHDTVSWYQQALGQGPQFIFQYYEEEERQRGNFPDRFSGHQFPNYSSELNVNALLLGDSALYLCASSLAPTSTDTQYFGPGTRLTVL.

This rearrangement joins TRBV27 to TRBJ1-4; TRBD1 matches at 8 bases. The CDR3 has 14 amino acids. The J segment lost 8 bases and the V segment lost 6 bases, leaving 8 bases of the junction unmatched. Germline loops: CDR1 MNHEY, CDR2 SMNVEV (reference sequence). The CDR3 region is CASSPNRGYEKLFF. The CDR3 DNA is TGTGCCAGCAGCCCTAACAGGGGGTACGAAAAACTGTTTTTT.

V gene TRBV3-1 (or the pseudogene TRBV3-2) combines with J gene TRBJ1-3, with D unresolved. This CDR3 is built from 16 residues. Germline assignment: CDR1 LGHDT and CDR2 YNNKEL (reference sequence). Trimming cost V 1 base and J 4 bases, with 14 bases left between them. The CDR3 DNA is TGTGCCAGCAGCCAAGCTCTCGTCAAGTCGGGAAACACCATATATTTT. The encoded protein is CASSQALVKSGNTIYF.

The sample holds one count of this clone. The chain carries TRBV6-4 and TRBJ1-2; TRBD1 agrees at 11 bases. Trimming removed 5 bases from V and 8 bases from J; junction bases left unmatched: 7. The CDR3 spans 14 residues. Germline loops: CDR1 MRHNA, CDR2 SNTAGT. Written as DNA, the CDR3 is TGTGCCAGCAGTAGGGACAGGGGGTCGGGAGGCTACACCTTC. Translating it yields CASSRDRGSGGYTF.